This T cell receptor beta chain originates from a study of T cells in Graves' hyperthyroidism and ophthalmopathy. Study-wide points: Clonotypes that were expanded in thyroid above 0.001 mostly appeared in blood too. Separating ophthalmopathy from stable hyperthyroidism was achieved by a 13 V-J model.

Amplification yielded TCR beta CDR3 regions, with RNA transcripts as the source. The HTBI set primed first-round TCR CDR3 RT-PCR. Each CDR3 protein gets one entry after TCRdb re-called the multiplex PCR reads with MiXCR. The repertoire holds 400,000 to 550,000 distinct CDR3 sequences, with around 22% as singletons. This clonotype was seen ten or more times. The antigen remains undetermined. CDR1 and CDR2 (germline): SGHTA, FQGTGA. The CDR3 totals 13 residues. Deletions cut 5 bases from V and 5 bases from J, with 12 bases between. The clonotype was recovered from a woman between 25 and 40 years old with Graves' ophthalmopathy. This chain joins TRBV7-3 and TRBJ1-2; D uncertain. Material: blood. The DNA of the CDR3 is TGTGCCAGCAGCCAACTAGAACCTTATGGCTACACCTTC. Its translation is CASSQLEPYGYTF.